This T cell receptor (beta chain) was retrieved from a study of T cell responses to AZD1222 COVID-19 vaccine. Repertoires were generated with immunoSEQ multiplex PCR, while TCRdb's copy carries only in-frame clones and drops some. The profile shows approximately 120,000 clones, around 85% of them singletons. Germline assignment: CDR1 MNHEY and CDR2 SVGAGI. The germline V and J ends were trimmed by 5 bases and 8 bases, with 15 bases remaining between them. This CDR3 is 14 amino acids long. The chain couples TRBV6-5 to TRBJ1-4; weak D call: TRBD1 (5 bases). The material sequenced was peripheral blood, taken 28 days after the second AZD1222 dose. This receptor was obtained from an adult who received the AZD1222 COVID-19 vaccine. The CDR3 DNA reads TGTGCCAGCAGTCCCGGGGGGTCGGAAGAAAAACTGTTTTTT. This codes for CASSPGGSEEKLFF.